The sequence of this T cell receptor beta chain was determined in a study of cytotoxic CD8 clonotypes in ibrutinib-treated CLL. Study background: Productive templates per sample averaged about 260,000; productive rearrangements, 80,000 to 95,000.

The CDR3 is 13 amino acids. With 1 base clipped from V and 6 bases from J, the junction kept 2 bases outside the gene matches. Germline-derived CDR1 and CDR2 are PRHDT and FYEKMQ (reference sequence). Note on this clone: The target antigen is unknown.

Sequencing was performed with immunoSEQ multiplex PCR; in TCRdb, only in-frame clones are kept and a portion is missing. The table has some 84,000 clones, roughly 86% seen once. Overall study findings and caveats: Public clonotypes (which were uncommon) either contracted or remained stable on treatment.

The genes are TRBV13 and TRBJ1-2, with 7 bases aligning to TRBD1. This clonotype was obtained from a human donor with chronic lymphocytic leukemia. The sequencing here drew on PBMCs, taken before ibrutinib treatment. The CDR3 loop is CASSLAQGDGYTF. The CDR3 nucleotides read TGTGCCAGCAGCTTAGCGCAGGGGGATGGCTACACCTTC.